The T cell receptor beta chain described here comes from a study of cytomegalovirus exposure and HLA in healthy donors. About the study: The 95 to 150 validation repertoires, a later analysis reported, used the same platform as the roughly 710 first-cohort repertoires.

The CDR3 has 12 residues. V lost 4 bases and J 7 bases, leaving 7 bases between the germline ends. CDR1 is MGHRA, CDR2 YSYEKL, per germline. Whole-study results and caveats: Across donors, most TCRs were seen rarely, yet some public ones were widespread.

Notes on this clone: The antigen remains undetermined.

This table comes from immunoSEQ multiplex PCR, and its TCRdb copy is limited to in-frame clones, with some not included. The sample carries about 170,000 clones, around nine tenths recorded once. This chain connects TRBV4-1 to TRBJ2-2; no clear D. This receptor was identified in a woman in her 30s in good health and CMV-seronegative. Specimen: PBMCs. In nucleotides, the CDR3 is TGCGCCAGCAGCCCCCTCGTCGGGGAGCTGTTTTTT. This codes for CASSPLVGELFF.